The next 19 T cell receptor beta chains were all read from a single sample in a study of T cells in Graves' hyperthyroidism and ophthalmopathy. What was amplified from RNA transcripts were TCR beta CDR3 regions. In the first-round RT-PCR of the TCR CDR3, the HTBI primer set was used. MiXCR, applied by TCRdb to the multiplex PCR reads, yields one record per CDR3 protein. The sample carries roughly 290,000 distinct CDR3 sequences, roughly 14% recorded once. The sequencing sample was made of blood. Receptors were obtained from a young woman with Graves' hyperthyroidism that later progressed to Graves' ophthalmopathy.

The table lists this clonotype with many counts. The rearrangement uses TRBV7-2 and TRBJ2-5; tentative D call: TRBD2 (6 bases). V was clipped by 3 bases and J by 7 bases, with 9 bases between them. Per germline, CDR1 SGHTA and CDR2 FQGNSA. The CDR3 is 12 amino acids. The chain's CDR3 is CASSFPGGTQYF. The DNA of the CDR3 is TGTGCCAGCAGCTTCCCCGGGGGGACCCAGTACTTC. Looking up the rest from reference TRBV7-2 and TRBJ2-5 gives the full variable domain: GAGVSQSPSNKVTEKGKDVELRCDPISGHTALYWYRQSLGQGLEFLIYFQGNSAPDKSGLPSDRFSAERTGGSVSTLTIQRTQQEDSAVYLCASSFPGGTQYFGPGTRLLVL.

This clonotype was detected ten times or more. The rearrangement links TRBV28 to TRBJ1-4; 10 bases agree with TRBD1. The junction had 7 bases not matched to a gene; V was cut back by 5 bases and J by 7 bases. CDR1 is MDHEN and CDR2 is SYDVKM in the germline V gene. There are 15 residues in the CDR3. CDR3 in amino acids: CASSPRDRGSEKLFF. DNA for the CDR3: TGTGCCAGCAGTCCCAGGGACAGGGGAAGTGAAAAACTGTTTTTT. Looking up the rest from reference TRBV28 and TRBJ1-4 gives the full variable domain: DVKVTQSSRYLVKRTGEKVFLECVQDMDHENMFWYRQDPGLGLRLIYFSYDVKMKEKGDIPEGYSVSREKKERFSLILESASTNQTSMYLCASSPRDRGSEKLFFGSGTQLSVL.

This clonotype came up a few times. This rearrangement joins TRBV20-1 to TRBJ2-3; 10 bases line up with TRBD2. This CDR3 has 14 amino acids. V was clipped by 7 bases and J by 4 bases; unmatched bases: 8. In germline, CDR1 is DFQATT, CDR2 SNEGSKA (reference sequence). CDR3 coding DNA: TGCAGTGTTGAAGCGGGAGGGCCCCCAGATACGCAGTATTTT. This sequence encodes CSVEAGGPPDTQYF.

This clonotype was seen ten or more times. The chain has TRBV27 and TRBJ2-7, with D tentatively TRBD1 (7 bases). Trimming removed 5 bases at V and 7 bases at J, with 15 bases between. Per the germline V gene, CDR1 is MNHEY and CDR2 is SMNVEV (reference sequence). CDR3 size: 13 residues. The DNA for the CDR3 is TGTGCCAGCAGTGCCCGACAGGGACTGGAGCAGTACTTC. Translated: CASSARQGLEQYF.

The V gene is TRBV20-1, the J gene TRBJ1-4, with 8 bases aligning to TRBD1. Germline V CDR1 and CDR2: DFQATT, SNEGSKA (reference sequence). V shed 2 bases, J shed 4 bases, and the junction held 6 bases outside the gene matches. This CDR3 has 15 residues. This chain's CDR3 is CSARSDRGGNEKLFF. CDR3 coding DNA: TGCAGTGCTAGATCCGACAGGGGAGGTAATGAAAAACTGTTTTTT.

This clonotype was recorded at least ten times. This chain uses TRBV28 with TRBJ1-5; 8 bases line up with TRBD1. Germline CDR1 and CDR2: MDHEN and SYDVKM. CDR3 length: 14 residues. V dropped 7 bases and J dropped 1; count of bases not matched to a gene: 3. This chain's CDR3 is CASNRDRSNQPQHF. For the CDR3, the DNA is TGTGCCAGCAATCGGGACAGGAGCAATCAGCCCCAGCATTTT.

This clonotype has a count of ten or more. This chain joins TRBV30 and TRBJ2-2; 7 bases match TRBD1. CDR3 length: 15 residues. Germline lookup yields CDR1 GTSNPN and CDR2 SVGIG (reference sequence). The trim removed 4 bases at V and 0 bases at J, leaving 5 bases unmatched. CDR3 sequence reads: CAWNSGTANTGELFF. In DNA form, the CDR3 reads TGTGCCTGGAACTCAGGGACAGCGAACACCGGGGAGCTGTTTTTT. The full variable domain, in which reference TRBV30 and TRBJ2-2 provide the parts outside the CDR3, is SQTIHQWPATLVQPVGSPLSLECTVEGTSNPNLYWYRQAAGRGLQLLFYSVGIGQISSEVPQNLSASRPQDRQFILSSKKLLLSDSGFYLCAWNSGTANTGELFFGEGSRLTVL.

This clonotype has at least ten counts. This chain links TRBV12-3 or TRBV12-4 with TRBJ1-1, with D perhaps TRBD1 (5 bases). The CDR3 is made up of 14 amino acids. The V end was cut by 1 base, the J end by 10 bases, with 16 bases between. In DNA form, the CDR3 reads TGTGCCAGCAGTTTAGTGCAGGGCTATGTTGGAGCTTTCTTT. It yields the protein CASSLVQGYVGAFF.

This clonotype has just a few counts. The V gene is TRBV4-3, the J gene TRBJ1-4, with 7 bases that match TRBD1. Germline V CDR1 and CDR2: LGHNA, YSLEER. The CDR3 loop spans 19 amino acids. Trimming took 0 bases from V and 0 from J; bases not matched to a gene: 10. In nucleotides, the CDR3 is TGCGCCAGCAGCCAAGACACCGGGACAGCATCTGCAACTAATGAAAAACTGTTTTTT. This gives the protein CASSQDTGTASATNEKLFF.

This clonotype was counted ten times or more. This chain uses TRBV6-1 with TRBJ2-2, with D unresolved. The CDR3 consists of 14 residues. Germline values: CDR1 MNHNS, CDR2 SASEGT. V lost 6 bases, J lost 1 base, and 9 bases lay in between. The CDR3 region has the DNA TGTGCCAGCAGGTCGGGTGGGAACACCGGGGAGCTGTTTTTT. Translating gives CASRSGGNTGELFF.

This clonotype has a count of ten or more. The J gene is TRBJ1-1, the V gene TRBV4-1, with TRBD1 as a possible D gene (5 bases). Germline lookup yields CDR1 MGHRA and CDR2 YSYEKL. This CDR3 contains 13 residues. Between the trimmed V and J ends, which lost 1 base and 6 bases, there was a span of 9 bases. CDR3 amino acids: CASSQAVQAEAFF. Here the CDR3 DNA reads TGCGCCAGCAGCCAAGCGGTACAGGCTGAAGCTTTCTTT.

This clonotype was seen many times. The chain employs TRBV28 and TRBJ2-1; D may be TRBD2 (6 bases). CDR1 and CDR2 from the germline V gene are MDHEN and SYDVKM. The ends were cut back, 7 bases at V and 9 bases at J, with 7 bases in the middle. This CDR3 spans 10 amino acids. In DNA form, the CDR3 reads TGTGCCAGCACCGGGAGTGAGCAGTTCTTC. As protein: CASTGSEQFF.

The table lists this clonotype with many counts. J is TRBJ2-3 and V is TRBV28, with 8 bases aligning to TRBD2. CDR1 and CDR2 (germline): MDHEN, SYDVKM. CDR3 length: 16 residues. Trimming cost V 5 bases and J 1 base; bases outside gene matches: 8. CDR3 region: CASSDPAGVGTDTQYF. The DNA of the CDR3 is TGTGCCAGCAGTGACCCAGCGGGAGTAGGCACAGATACGCAGTATTTT.

At least ten counts were recorded for this clonotype. The chain recombines TRBV20-1 with TRBJ2-1; 8 nucleotides match TRBD2. The germline V gene encodes CDR1 DFQATT and CDR2 SNEGSKA (reference sequence). The CDR3 has 14 residues. The trim removed 8 bases at V and 0 bases at J, leaving 6 bases unmatched. Here the CDR3 reads CSTVAGSSYNEQFF. CDR3 sequence (DNA): TGCAGTACCGTAGCGGGGAGCTCCTACAATGAGCAGTTCTTC.

V and J are TRBV4-2 and TRBJ2-5; TRBD2 might be the D (6 bases). Trimming took 2 bases from V and 5 from J, leaving 12 bases between them. The CDR3 has 14 residues. CDR1 and CDR2 from the germline V gene are LGHNA and YNFKEQ. The CDR3 region has the DNA TGTGCCAGCAGCCAAATGACGGGGGAGGAGACCCAGTACTTC. This sequence encodes CASSQMTGEETQYF.

This clonotype was found a few times. The J gene is TRBJ1-5, the V gene TRBV9; D not resolved. Deletions cut 0 bases from V and 0 bases from J, with 19 bases between. Germline lookup yields CDR1 SGDLS and CDR2 YYNGEE. The CDR3 length is 19 residues. The CDR3 here is CASSVETNPGPNSNQPQHF. CDR3 bases: TGTGCCAGCAGCGTAGAGACTAATCCAGGTCCGAATAGCAATCAGCCCCAGCATTTT.

The sample holds many counts of this clonotype. The chain is built from TRBV28 and TRBJ2-6; maybe TRBD2 (7 bases). Per germline, CDR1 MDHEN and CDR2 SYDVKM. Trimming removed 5 bases from V and 4 bases from J, with 18 bases in between. The CDR3 runs 17 residues. CDR3 in amino acids: CASSGNWKGGGANVLTF. The DNA of the CDR3 is TGTGCCAGCAGTGGAAACTGGAAGGGGGGGGGGGCCAACGTCCTGACTTTC.

There are a few counts of this clonotype. This chain uses TRBV18 with TRBJ2-7, with D perhaps TRBD1 or TRBD2 (6 bases each). V dropped 8 bases and J dropped 6 bases, with 17 bases sitting between them. The CDR3 is made up of 13 amino acids. CDR1 is KGHSH, CDR2 LQKENI, per germline. The CDR3 DNA follows: TGTGCCAGCACCACAGGGTCGGAGGGCGAGCAGTACTTC. Translated: CASTTGSEGEQYF.

This clonotype was seen many times. The chain uses TRBV6-2 or TRBV6-3 and TRBJ2-2, with 7 bases identical to TRBD2. The V gene's germline CDR1 is MNHEY and CDR2 SVGEGT. The CDR3 has 15 amino acids. Losses at the gene ends were 6 bases for V and 8 bases for J; bases not matched to a gene: 12. CDR3 region: CASRPLADRRGELFF. CDR3 DNA: TGTGCCAGCAGACCGCTAGCGGACCGACGGGGGGAGCTGTTTTTT.